The T cell receptor beta chain described here comes from a study of CD8+CD57+ T cells in acquired aplastic anemia. Study context: Sorted CD4+ and CD8+ cells yielded approximately 3.4 ug of DNA on average. Study-level points and caveats: Patients were compared with controls for CD8+ Simpson's diversity, and no significant difference emerged.

This clonotype was counted ten times or more. Its antigen is currently unknown. The V gene's germline CDR1 is DFQATT and CDR2 SNEGSKA (reference sequence). V was shortened by 3 bases and J by 7 bases, with 13 bases between the two germline ends. There are 13 residues in the CDR3. CD8+CD57+ cell expansion, shown by flow cytometry, had occurred in the patients selected for sequencing. Acquired aplastic anemia of severe grade affected all patients. Receipt of therapy had not occurred in any patient by the time of blood sampling. The study profiled TCR beta VDJ and CDR3 using genomic DNA as template. TCRdb re-analysed the reads in MiXCR, keeping a single row per CDR3 protein. This sample has 100,000 to 150,000 distinct CDR3 sequences, with less than 50% found just once.

This rearrangement joins TRBV20-1 to TRBJ2-1, with D possibly TRBD2 on 5 matching bases. Sequences were obtained from sorted CD4+, CD8+, or CD8+CD57+ T cells (not recorded which) from PBMCs. The TCR was taken from a human donor with aplastic anemia. CDR3 DNA: TGCAGTGCTAGTTCGGGATTGATGAATGAGCAGTTCTTC. Translation: CSASSGLMNEQFF.